This entry concerns a single TCR beta chain. What it binds is unknown. There are 17 residues in the CDR3. Germline V CDR1 and CDR2: LNHDA, SQIVND (reference sequence). The V gene end was trimmed by 3 bases and the J gene end by 0 bases; junction bases not matched to a gene: 10. The data were taken from a study of cytomegalovirus exposure and HLA in healthy donors. Overall study findings and caveats: Per a later analysis, roughly 17,000 TCR beta sequences showed association with HLA alleles at 0.05 false discovery rate.

The PCR ran on 60 Vbeta and 13 Jbeta primers. TCRdb keeps only in-frame clones here, not all; method: immunoSEQ multiplex PCR. The sample includes 90,000 to 130,000 clones. The V and J genes are TRBV19 and TRBJ2-7; TRBD1 agrees at 8 bases. The receptor comes from a man aged 30 to 45 in good health and CMV-seronegative. The sequenced sample was PBMCs. The CDR3 region has the DNA TGTGCCAGTAGTATCGAAACAGGGGGTAAAACCTCCTACGAGCAGTACTTC. It translates to CASSIETGGKTSYEQYF.